The 5 T cell receptor beta chains given below trace back to one sample, sequenced in a study of blood T cell repertoires in COVID-19. Profiling relied on immunoSEQ multiplex PCR, and the TCRdb table lists in-frame clones only, not all of them. The data hold about 210,000 clones, with 86% observed a single time. Material for sequencing was PBMCs or T cells enriched from blood (not recorded which). The receptors were sampled from a woman between 40 and 50 years old with acute COVID-19.

This sequence joins TRBV24-1 and TRBJ1-1; tentative D call: TRBD1 (6 bases). Deletions cut 3 bases from V and 1 base from J, with 11 bases between. The CDR3 totals 15 residues. Germline lookup yields CDR1 KGHDR and CDR2 SFDVKD. CDR3 in amino acids: CATSDRRGPNTEAFF. The CDR3 region has the DNA TGTGCCACCAGTGATCGCAGGGGACCGAACACTGAAGCTTTCTTT.

The chain recombines TRBV11-2 with TRBJ2-1, with a possible D match to TRBD2 (5 bases). The length of the CDR3 is 13 residues. V gave up 3 bases and J gave up 10 bases, with 13 bases separating them. The germline CDR1 and CDR2 sequences are SGHAT and FQNNGV. The CDR3 DNA reads as TGTGCCAGCAGCTTTTGGCTTGGCGGGGAGCAGTTCTTC. It is translated as CASSFWLGGEQFF.

The chain uses TRBV15 and TRBJ2-5; D is unclear. Germline V gene data show CDR1 as LNHNV and CDR2 as YYDKDF (reference sequence). The CDR3 spans 15 residues. Trimming removed 3 bases at V and 5 bases at J, with 16 bases between. CDR3 in DNA: TGTGCCACCAGCAGGGAGCCCTCAGAATGGGAGACCCAGTACTTC. Translated: CATSREPSEWETQYF.

The rearrangement links TRBV6-2 or TRBV6-3 to TRBJ2-7; 10 bases line up with TRBD2. CDR1 is MNHEY, CDR2 SVGEGT, per germline. This CDR3 is built from 14 residues. Trimming cost V 0 bases and J 12 bases; bases outside gene matches: 8. The CDR3 region has the DNA TGTGCCAGCAGTTACTCGCGGCTAGCGGGAGCGGTGTACTTC. Its protein is CASSYSRLAGAVYF.

V and J are TRBV7-7 and TRBJ2-3; 9 bases fit TRBD1. After removal of 5 bases from V and 4 bases from J, the junction contained 4 bases not matched to a gene. The length of the CDR3 is 14 residues. The germline V gene encodes CDR1 SSHAT and CDR2 FNYEAQ (reference sequence). DNA for the CDR3: TGTGCCAGCAGCAGGGACAGGGCCTCAGATACGCAGTATTTT. Amino acid sequence: CASSRDRASDTQYF.